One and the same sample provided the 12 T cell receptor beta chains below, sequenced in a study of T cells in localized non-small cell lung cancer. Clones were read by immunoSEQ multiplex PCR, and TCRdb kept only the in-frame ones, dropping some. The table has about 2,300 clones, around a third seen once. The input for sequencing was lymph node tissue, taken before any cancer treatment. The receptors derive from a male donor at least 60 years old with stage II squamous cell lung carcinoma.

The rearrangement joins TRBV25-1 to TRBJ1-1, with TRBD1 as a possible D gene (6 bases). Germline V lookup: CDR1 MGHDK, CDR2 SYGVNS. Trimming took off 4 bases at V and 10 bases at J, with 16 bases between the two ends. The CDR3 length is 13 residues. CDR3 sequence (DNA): TGTGCCAGCAGTGGATTCGACAGGCGCGGAGCTTTCTTT. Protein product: CASSGFDRRGAFF.

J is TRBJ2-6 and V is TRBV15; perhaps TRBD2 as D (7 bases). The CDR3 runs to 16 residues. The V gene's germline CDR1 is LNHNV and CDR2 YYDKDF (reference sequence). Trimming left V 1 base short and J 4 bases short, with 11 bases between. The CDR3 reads CATSRAGGSGANVLTF. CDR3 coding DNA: TGTGCCACCAGCAGAGCGGGGGGCTCGGGGGCCAACGTCCTGACTTTC.

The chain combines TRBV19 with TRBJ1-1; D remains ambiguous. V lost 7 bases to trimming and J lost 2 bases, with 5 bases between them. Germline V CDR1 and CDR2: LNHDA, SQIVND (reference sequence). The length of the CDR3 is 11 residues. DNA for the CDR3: TGTGCCAGTACTTTCAACACTGAAGCTTTCTTT. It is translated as CASTFNTEAFF.

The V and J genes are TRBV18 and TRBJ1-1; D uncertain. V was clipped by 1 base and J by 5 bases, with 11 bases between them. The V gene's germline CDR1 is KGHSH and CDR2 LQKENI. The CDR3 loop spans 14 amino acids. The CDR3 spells CASSPQQLRTEAFF. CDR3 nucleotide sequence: TGTGCCAGCTCACCACAGCAGCTGAGGACTGAAGCTTTCTTT.

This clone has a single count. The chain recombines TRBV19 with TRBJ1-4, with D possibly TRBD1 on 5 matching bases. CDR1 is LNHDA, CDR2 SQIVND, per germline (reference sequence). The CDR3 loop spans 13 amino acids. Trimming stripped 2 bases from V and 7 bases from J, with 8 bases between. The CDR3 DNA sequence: TGTGCCAGTAGTATACGGGGCTCTGAAAAACTGTTTTTT. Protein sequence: CASSIRGSEKLFF.

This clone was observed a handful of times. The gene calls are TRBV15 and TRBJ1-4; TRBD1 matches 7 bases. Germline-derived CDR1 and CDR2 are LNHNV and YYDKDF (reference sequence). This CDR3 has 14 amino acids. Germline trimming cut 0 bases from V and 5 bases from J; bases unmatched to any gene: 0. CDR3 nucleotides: TGTGCCACCAGCAGAGACAGGGGGAATGAAAAACTGTTTTTT. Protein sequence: CATSRDRGNEKLFF. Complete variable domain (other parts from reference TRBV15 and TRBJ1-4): DAMVIQNPRYQVTQFGKPVTLSCSQTLNHNVMYWYQQKSSQAPKLLFHYYDKDFNNEADTPDNFQSRRPNTSFCFLDIRSPGLGDTAMYLCATSRDRGNEKLFFGSGTQLSVL.

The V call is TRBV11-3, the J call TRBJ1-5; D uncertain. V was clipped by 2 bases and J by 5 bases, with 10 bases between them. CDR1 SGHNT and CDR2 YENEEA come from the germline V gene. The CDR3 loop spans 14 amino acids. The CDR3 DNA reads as TGTGCCAGCAGCTTAAGGTGGCCCGATCAGCCCCAGCATTTT. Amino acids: CASSLRWPDQPQHF.

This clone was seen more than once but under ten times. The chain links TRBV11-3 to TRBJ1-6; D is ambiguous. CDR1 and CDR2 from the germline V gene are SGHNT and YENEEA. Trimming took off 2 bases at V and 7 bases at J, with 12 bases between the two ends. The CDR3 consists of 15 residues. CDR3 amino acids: CASSLQARGNSPLHF. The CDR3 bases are TGTGCCAGCAGCTTACAGGCCCGTGGGAATTCACCCCTCCACTTT.

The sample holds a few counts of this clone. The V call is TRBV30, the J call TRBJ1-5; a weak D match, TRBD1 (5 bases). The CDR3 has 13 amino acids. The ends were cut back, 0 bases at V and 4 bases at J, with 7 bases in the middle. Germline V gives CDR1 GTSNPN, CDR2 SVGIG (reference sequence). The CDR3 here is CAWSVRGNQPQHF. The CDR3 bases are TGTGCCTGGAGTGTACGGGGGAATCAGCCCCAGCATTTT.

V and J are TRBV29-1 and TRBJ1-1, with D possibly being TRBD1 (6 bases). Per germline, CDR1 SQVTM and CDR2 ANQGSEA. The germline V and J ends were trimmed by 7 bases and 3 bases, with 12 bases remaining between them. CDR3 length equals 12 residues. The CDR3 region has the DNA TGCAGCGCCTCCGAGGGGGACACTGAAGCTTTCTTT. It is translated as CSASEGDTEAFF.

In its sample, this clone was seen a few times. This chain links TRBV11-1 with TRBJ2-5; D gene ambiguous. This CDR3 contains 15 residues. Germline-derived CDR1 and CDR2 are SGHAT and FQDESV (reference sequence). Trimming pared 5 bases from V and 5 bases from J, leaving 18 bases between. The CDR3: CASSEIDKWIETQYF. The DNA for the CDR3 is TGTGCCAGCAGCGAGATAGACAAGTGGATTGAGACCCAGTACTTC.

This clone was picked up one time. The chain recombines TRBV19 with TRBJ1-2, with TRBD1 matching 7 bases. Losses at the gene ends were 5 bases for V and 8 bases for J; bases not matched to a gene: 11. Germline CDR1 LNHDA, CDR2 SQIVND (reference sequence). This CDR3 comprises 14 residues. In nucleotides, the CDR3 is TGTGCCAGTAGTGCGAACAGGGGCGGAGTAGGCTACACCTTC. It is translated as CASSANRGGVGYTF.